The text below deals with one TCR beta chain. An assay was performed, and its level was deep. This table comes from immunoSEQ multiplex PCR, and its TCRdb copy is limited to in-frame clones, with some not included. The sample yields about 1 million clones, 60% to 80% seen once. This entry belongs to a study of shared clonotypes between healthy human individuals. Study overall: Three CD4 naive, three CD4 memory, two CD8 naive and one CD8 memory plate were used per donor.

The V gene's germline CDR1 is SEHNR and CDR2 FQNEAQ (reference sequence). The CDR3 sequence is 13 residues long. Trimming left V 4 bases short and J 8 bases short, with 14 bases between. The chain recombines TRBV7-9 with TRBJ1-2; tentatively, D is TRBD1 (5 bases). This clonotype originated in a man in his late teens or twenties in good health. The sample taken for sequencing was memory CD4+ T cells sorted from blood. Subset denoted: CD45RA-negative fraction. The CDR3 loop is CASSSRSGSGYTF. The CDR3 DNA sequence: TGTGCCAGCAGCTCCCGATCAGGGTCCGGCTACACCTTC.